This is a list of T cell receptor beta chains from one sample in a study of blood T cell repertoires in COVID-19. TCRdb keeps only in-frame clones here, not all; method: immunoSEQ multiplex PCR. The sample holds fewer than 200,000 clones, roughly 81% seen once. Material: peripheral blood. These receptors all stem from a man in his forties who had recovered from COVID-19. The CDR3 runs from the conserved cysteine through the conserved F or W.

TRBV19 17 CASSIPLTSGSTDTQYF
TRBV6-5 12 CASSRSTGQAFF
TRBV5-1 14 CASSPGQGWYEQYF
TRBV4-1 15 CASSLTGASDYGYTF
TRBV5-1 13 CASSRAYQETQYF
TRBV3-1/TRBV3-2 15 CASSQRPGQGGGYTF
TRBV6-6 16 CASSTRGLGGAYEQYF
TRBV5-5 13 CASSLGGGGEQYF
TRBV11-2 12 CASSFWTGEQYF
TRBV20-1 13 CSASFVAGAEQFF
TRBV30 12 CAWSHRAYGYTF
TRBV6-1 15 CASSEGGVRYSPLHF
TRBV7-2 12 CASSIDSYGYTF
TRBV28 12 CASGDSHYEQYF
TRBV6-5 13 CASSYSSNQPQHF
TRBV5-1 15 CASSLDGTTYYEQYF
TRBV4-1 14 CASSLSPGAHEQYF
TRBV6-5 12 CASRTGQGGQYF